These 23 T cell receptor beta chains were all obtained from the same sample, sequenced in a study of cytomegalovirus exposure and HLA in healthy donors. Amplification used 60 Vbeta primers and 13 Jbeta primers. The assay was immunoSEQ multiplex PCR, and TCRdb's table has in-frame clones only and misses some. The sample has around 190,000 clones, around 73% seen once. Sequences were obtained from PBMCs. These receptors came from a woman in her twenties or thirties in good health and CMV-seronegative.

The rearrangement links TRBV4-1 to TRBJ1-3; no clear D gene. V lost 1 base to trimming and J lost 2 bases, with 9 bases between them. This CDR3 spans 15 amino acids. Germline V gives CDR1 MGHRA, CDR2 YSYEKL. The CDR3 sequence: CASSQGPRTGNTIYF. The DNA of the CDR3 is TGCGCCAGCAGCCAAGGGCCCCGAACTGGAAACACCATATATTTT.

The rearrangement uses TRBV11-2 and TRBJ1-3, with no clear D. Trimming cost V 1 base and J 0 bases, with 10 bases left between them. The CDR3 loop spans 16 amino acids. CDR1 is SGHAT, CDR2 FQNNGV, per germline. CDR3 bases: TGTGCCAGCAGCTTAGCTCTCCGGGGCTCTGGAAACACCATATATTTT. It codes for CASSLALRGSGNTIYF.

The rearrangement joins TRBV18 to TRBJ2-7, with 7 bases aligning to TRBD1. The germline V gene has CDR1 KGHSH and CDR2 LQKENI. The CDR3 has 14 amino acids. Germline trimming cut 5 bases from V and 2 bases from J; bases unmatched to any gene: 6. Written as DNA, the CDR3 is TGTGCCAGCTCAGGGGACAGCACTCCCTACGAGCAGTACTTC. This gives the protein CASSGDSTPYEQYF.

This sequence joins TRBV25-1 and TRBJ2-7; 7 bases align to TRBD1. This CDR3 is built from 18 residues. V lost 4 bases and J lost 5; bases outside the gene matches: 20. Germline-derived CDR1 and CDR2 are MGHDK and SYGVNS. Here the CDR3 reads CASSGPSTGLRPQHEQYF. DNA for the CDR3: TGTGCCAGCAGTGGACCTTCGACAGGGCTCCGACCTCAACACGAGCAGTACTTC.

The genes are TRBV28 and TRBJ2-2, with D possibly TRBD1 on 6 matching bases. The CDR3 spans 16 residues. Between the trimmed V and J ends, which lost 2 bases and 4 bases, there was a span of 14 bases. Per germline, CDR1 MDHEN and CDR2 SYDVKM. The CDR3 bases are TGTGCCAGCAGTTTAATAGAGACAGGCTTCACCGGGGAGCTGTTTTTT. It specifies CASSLIETGFTGELFF.

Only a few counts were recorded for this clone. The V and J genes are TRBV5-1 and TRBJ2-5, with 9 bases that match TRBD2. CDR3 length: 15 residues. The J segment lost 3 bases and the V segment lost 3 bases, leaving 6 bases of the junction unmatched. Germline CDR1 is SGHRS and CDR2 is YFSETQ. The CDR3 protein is CASSSGLAREETQYF. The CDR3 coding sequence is TGCGCCAGCAGCTCTGGACTAGCGCGGGAAGAGACCCAGTACTTC.

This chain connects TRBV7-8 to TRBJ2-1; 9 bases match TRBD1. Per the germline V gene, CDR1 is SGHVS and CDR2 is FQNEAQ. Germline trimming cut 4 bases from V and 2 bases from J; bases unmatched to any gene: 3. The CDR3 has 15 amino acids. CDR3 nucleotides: TGTGCCAGCAGCTGGAGACAGGGGGCCTACAATGAGCAGTTCTTC. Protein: CASSWRQGAYNEQFF.

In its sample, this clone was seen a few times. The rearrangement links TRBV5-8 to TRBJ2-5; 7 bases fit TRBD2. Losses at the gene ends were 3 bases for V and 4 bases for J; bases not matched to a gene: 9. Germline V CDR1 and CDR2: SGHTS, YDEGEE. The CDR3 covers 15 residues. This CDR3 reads CASSSKRDRGETQYF. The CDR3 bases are TGTGCCAGCAGCTCTAAGCGGGATAGGGGAGAGACCCAGTACTTC.

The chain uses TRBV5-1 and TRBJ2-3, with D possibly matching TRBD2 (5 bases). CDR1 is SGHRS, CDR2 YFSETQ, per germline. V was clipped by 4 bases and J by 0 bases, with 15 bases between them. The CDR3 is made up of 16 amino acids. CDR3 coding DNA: TGCGCCAGCAGCCGGAGGACCTACGGGAGCACAGATACGCAGTATTTT. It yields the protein CASSRRTYGSTDTQYF.

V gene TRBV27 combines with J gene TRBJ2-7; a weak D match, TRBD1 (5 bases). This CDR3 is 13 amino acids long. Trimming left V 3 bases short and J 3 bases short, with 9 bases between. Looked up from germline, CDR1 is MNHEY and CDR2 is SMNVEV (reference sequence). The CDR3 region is CASSFRERYEQYF. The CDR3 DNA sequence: TGTGCCAGCAGTTTCAGGGAACGCTACGAGCAGTACTTC.

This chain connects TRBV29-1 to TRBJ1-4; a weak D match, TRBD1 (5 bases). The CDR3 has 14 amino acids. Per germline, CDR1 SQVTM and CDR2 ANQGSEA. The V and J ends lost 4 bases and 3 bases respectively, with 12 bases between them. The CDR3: CSVATSRANEKLFF. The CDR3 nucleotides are TGCAGCGTTGCCACTTCCAGGGCTAATGAAAAACTGTTTTTT.

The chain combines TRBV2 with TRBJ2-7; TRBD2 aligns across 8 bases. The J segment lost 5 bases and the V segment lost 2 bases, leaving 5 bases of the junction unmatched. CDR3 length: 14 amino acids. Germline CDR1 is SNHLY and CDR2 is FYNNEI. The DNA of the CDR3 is TGTGCCAGCAGTGAAAAACGGGAGGGACACGAGCAGTACTTC. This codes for CASSEKREGHEQYF.

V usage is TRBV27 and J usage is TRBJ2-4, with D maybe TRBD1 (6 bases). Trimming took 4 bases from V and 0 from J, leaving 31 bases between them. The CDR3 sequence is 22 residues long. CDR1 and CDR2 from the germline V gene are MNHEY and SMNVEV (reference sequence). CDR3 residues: CASSSLTYGGIGQGLAKNIQYF. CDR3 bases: TGTGCCAGCAGTTCGCTTACCTATGGGGGCATAGGTCAGGGATTAGCCAAAAACATTCAGTACTTC.

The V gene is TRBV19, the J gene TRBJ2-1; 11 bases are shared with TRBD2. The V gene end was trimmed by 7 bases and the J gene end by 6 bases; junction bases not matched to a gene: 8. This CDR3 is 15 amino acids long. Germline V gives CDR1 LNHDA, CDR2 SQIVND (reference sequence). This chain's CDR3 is CASTPLLAGGNEQFF. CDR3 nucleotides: TGTGCCAGTACCCCCCTGCTAGCGGGAGGCAATGAGCAGTTCTTC.

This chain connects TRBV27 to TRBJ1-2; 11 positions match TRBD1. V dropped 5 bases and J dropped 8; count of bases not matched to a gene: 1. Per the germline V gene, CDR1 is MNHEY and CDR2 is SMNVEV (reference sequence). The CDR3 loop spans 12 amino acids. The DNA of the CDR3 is TGTGCCAGCAGTGGGACAGGGGGAGGCTACACCTTC. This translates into CASSGTGGGYTF.

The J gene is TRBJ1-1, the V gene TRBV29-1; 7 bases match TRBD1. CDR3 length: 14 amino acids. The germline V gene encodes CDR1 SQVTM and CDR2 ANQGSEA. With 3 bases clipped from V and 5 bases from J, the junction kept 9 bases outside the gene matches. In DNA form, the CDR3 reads TGCAGCGTTGAGAATAGGGGGCATGTGACTGAAGCTTTCTTT. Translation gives CSVENRGHVTEAFF.

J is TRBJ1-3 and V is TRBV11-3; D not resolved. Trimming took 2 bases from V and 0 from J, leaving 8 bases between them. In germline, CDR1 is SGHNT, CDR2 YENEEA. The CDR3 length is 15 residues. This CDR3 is CASSLSGSSGNTIYF. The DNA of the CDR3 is TGTGCCAGCAGCTTATCGGGGAGCTCTGGAAACACCATATATTTT. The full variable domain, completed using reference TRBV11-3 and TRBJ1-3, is EAGVVQSPRYKIIEKKQPVAFWCNPISGHNTLYWYLQNLGQGPELLIRYENEEAVDDSQLPKDRFSAERLKGVDSTLKIQPAELGDSAVYLCASSLSGSSGNTIYFGEGSWLTVV.

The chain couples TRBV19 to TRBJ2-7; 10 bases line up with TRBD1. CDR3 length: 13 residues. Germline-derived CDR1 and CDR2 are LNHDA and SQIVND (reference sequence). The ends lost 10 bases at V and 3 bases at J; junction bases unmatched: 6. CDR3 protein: CATSDRGFYEQYF. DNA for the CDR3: TGTGCCACCTCGGACAGGGGGTTCTACGAGCAGTACTTC.

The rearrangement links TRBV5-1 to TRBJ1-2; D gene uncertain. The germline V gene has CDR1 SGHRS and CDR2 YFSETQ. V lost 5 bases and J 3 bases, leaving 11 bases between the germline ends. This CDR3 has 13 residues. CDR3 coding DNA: TGCGCCAGCAGACCAGACATTGACTATGGCTACACCTTC. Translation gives CASRPDIDYGYTF. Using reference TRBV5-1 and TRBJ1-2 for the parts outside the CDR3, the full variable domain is KAGVTQTPRYLIKTRGQQVTLSCSPISGHRSVSWYQQTPGQGLQFLFEYFSETQRNKGNFPGRFSGRQFSNSRSEMNVSTLELGDSALYLCASRPDIDYGYTFGSGTRLTVV.

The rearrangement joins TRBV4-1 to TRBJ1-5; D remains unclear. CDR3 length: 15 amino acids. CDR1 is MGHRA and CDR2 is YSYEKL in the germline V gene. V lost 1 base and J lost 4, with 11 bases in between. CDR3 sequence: CASSQGWGENQPQHF. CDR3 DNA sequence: TGCGCCAGCAGCCAAGGGTGGGGAGAGAATCAGCCCCAGCATTTT.

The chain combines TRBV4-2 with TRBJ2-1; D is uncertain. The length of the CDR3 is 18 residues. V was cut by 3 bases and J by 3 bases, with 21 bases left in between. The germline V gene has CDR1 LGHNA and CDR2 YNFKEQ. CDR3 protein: CASSQNPSSSNRYNEQFF. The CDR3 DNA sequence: TGTGCCAGCAGCCAGAACCCAAGTAGCTCGAATCGCTACAATGAGCAGTTCTTC.

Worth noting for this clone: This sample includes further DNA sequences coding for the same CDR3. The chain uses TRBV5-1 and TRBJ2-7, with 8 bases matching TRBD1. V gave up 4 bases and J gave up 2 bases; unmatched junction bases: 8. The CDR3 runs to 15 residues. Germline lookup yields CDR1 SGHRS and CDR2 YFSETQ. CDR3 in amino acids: CASSGTRDRTYEQYF. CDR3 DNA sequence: TGCGCCAGCAGCGGCACACGGGACAGGACCTACGAGCAGTACTTC.

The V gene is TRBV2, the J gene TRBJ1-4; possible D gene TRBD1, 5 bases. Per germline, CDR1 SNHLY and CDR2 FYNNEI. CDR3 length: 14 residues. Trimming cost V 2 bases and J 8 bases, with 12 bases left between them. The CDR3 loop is CASSEITGGEKLFF. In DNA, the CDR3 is TGTGCCAGCAGTGAAATTACAGGTGGGGAAAAACTGTTTTTT.